The following is a T cell receptor beta chain sequence with its context. Read coverage stops 3 residues before the CDR3 terminus; the germline J gene supplies the remainder. This entry is derived from a study of T cells in women clearing cervical HPV infection. The data were produced by immunoSEQ multiplex PCR, yet TCRdb's version contains in-frame clones alone and is incomplete. The clone table shows approximately 35,000 clones, with the ten largest holding about 7.8%. Germline-derived CDR1 and CDR2 are LNHDA and SQIVND (reference sequence). The length of the CDR3 is 13 residues. Input material: blood buffy coat. The sequence was obtained from a woman between 18 and 70 years old with a cervical HPV16 infection that either progressed to CIN3+ or cleared (not recorded which). The chain joins TRBV19 to TRBJ1-2; D perhaps matches TRBD1 (6 bases). The CDR3 region is CASSTGRTDTYTF. CDR3 bases read: TGTGCCAGTTCCACAGGGCGGACAGATACC.